This note documents a single TCR beta chain sequence. What it binds is unknown. Unique molecular identifiers featured in each of the TCR beta cDNA libraries. Using its own MiXCR run on the PCR reads, TCRdb lists one record per CDR3 protein. The data contain more than 500,000 distinct CDR3 sequences, roughly 34% of them singletons. This sample was taken from a study of post-analysis software for immune sequencing data. The study's findings and limits: Comparison of patients with controls showed about 5 TRBV segments more frequent in patients, TRBV5-6, TRBV5-1 and TRBV20-1 among them.

The germline V gene encodes CDR1 SGDLS and CDR2 YYNGEE. The V segment lost 6 bases and the J segment 2 bases; nucleotides outside the gene matches: 8. The CDR3 is made up of 15 amino acids. Input material: blood. The clonotype was recovered from a girl under 18 with multiple sclerosis. The rearrangement joins TRBV9 to TRBJ1-1, with 9 bases identical to TRBD1. The CDR3 DNA reads as TGTGCCAGCACGACAGGACAGGGGATAAACACTGAAGCTTTCTTT. Protein sequence: CASTTGQGINTEAFF.